The rows below give T cell receptor beta chains drawn from one sample of a study of shared clonotypes between healthy human individuals. The repertoire was sequenced with immunoSEQ multiplex PCR; TCRdb's copy has only in-frame clones and lacks some. The table records about 1.1 million clones, approximately 80% of them present only once. Sequencing used memory CD4+ T cells from PBMCs. The source is a young man in good health. Some clones in this sample may be carry-over from other donors' samples. CDR3s include the opening cysteine and the closing phenylalanine or tryptophan. Fields, in order: clone size, V gene, D gene, J gene, CDR3 protein, CDR3 DNA. D genes are given only for firm matches. Size values are once, few and many counts, or a class for expanded clones, and some rows have none.

size: .
V: TRBV6-6
D: .
J: TRBJ2-5
CDR3: CASSYSEKTGLWTQYF
DNA: TGTGCCAGCAGTTACTCGGAGAAGACCGGTCTTTGGACCCAGTACTTC

size: once
V: TRBV9
D: .
J: TRBJ1-1
CDR3: CASSVKGGTEAFF
DNA: TGTGCCAGCAGCGTAAAAGGGGGCACTGAAGCTTTCTTT

size: .
V: TRBV19
D: TRBD1
J: TRBJ2-7
CDR3: CASSTGTGIYEQYF
DNA: TGTGCCAGTAGTACCGGGACAGGGATCTACGAGCAGTACTTC

size: .
V: TRBV9
D: TRBD2
J: TRBJ2-1
CDR3: CASSVGTSGGADQQFF
DNA: TGTGCCAGCAGCGTGGGGACTAGCGGGGGAGCCGATCAGCAGTTCTTC

size: .
V: TRBV19
D: TRBD1
J: TRBJ1-1
CDR3: CARTGGENTEAFF
DNA: TGTGCCAGGACAGGGGGGGAGAACACTGAAGCTTTCTTT

size: .
V: TRBV6-6
D: .
J: TRBJ1-1
CDR3: CASSYTREAFF
DNA: TGTGCCAGCAGTTACACGAGAGAAGCTTTCTTT

size: .
V: TRBV19
D: TRBD1
J: TRBJ1-1
CDR3: CASSQGTGRGTEAFF
DNA: TGTGCCAGTAGTCAAGGGACAGGTCGGGGCACTGAAGCTTTCTTT

size: .
V: TRBV5-4
D: TRBD2
J: TRBJ2-1
CDR3: CASSLTTSGKNEQFF
DNA: TGTGCCAGCAGCTTAACGACTAGCGGGAAAAATGAGCAGTTCTTC

size: .
V: TRBV6-6
D: .
J: TRBJ2-3
CDR3: CASSYSSDTQYF
DNA: TGTGCCAGCAGTTACTCATCAGATACGCAGTATTTT

size: .
V: TRBV2
D: TRBD1
J: TRBJ1-1
CDR3: CASSATGNVEAFF
DNA: TGTGCCAGCAGCGCGACAGGGAATGTTGAAGCTTTCTTT

size: .
V: TRBV13
D: .
J: TRBJ1-2
CDR3: CASSLTRRRDYGYTF
DNA: TGTGCCAGCAGCTTAACCCGGCGGAGGGACTATGGCTACACCTTC

size: .
V: TRBV28
D: TRBD2
J: TRBJ2-4
CDR3: CASRLSGTSGIQYF
DNA: TGTGCCAGCAGACTAAGTGGGACTAGTGGCATTCAGTACTTC

size: .
V: TRBV4-3
D: TRBD1
J: TRBJ1-2
CDR3: CASSQEKGAYYGYTF
DNA: TGCGCCAGCAGCCAAGAAAAGGGGGCGTACTATGGCTACACCTTC

size: .
V: TRBV7-2
D: TRBD2
J: TRBJ2-3
CDR3: CASSLEGPWGGSTDTQYF
DNA: TGTGCCAGCAGCTTAGAGGGGCCTTGGGGAGGGAGCACAGATACGCAGTATTTT

size: few
V: TRBV4-3
D: .
J: TRBJ1-1
CDR3: CASSQDRQQNTEAFF
DNA: TGCGCCAGCAGCCAAGATCGACAGCAGAACACTGAAGCTTTCTTT

size: .
V: TRBV28
D: .
J: TRBJ1-3
CDR3: CASSFPGSGNTIYF
DNA: TGTGCCAGCAGTTTCCCCGGCTCTGGAAACACCATATATTTT

size: .
V: TRBV6-1
D: .
J: TRBJ1-2
CDR3: CASSEAVVAGNYGYTF
DNA: TGTGCCAGCAGTGAAGCGGTCGTCGCGGGAAACTATGGCTACACCTTC

size: .
V: TRBV6-5
D: .
J: TRBJ1-1
CDR3: CASSYSSQYTEAFF
DNA: TGTGCCAGCAGTTACTCGAGCCAGTACACTGAAGCTTTCTTT

size: .
V: TRBV6-1
D: TRBD1
J: TRBJ1-6
CDR3: CASSEGQGSSPLHF
DNA: TGTGCCAGCAGTGAAGGACAGGGTAGCTCACCCCTCCACTTT

size: .
V: TRBV5-1
D: TRBD2
J: TRBJ2-3
CDR3: CASSFGLAGSDTQYF
DNA: TGCGCCAGCAGCTTCGGACTAGCGGGCTCAGATACGCAGTATTTT

size: .
V: TRBV25-1
D: .
J: TRBJ2-2
CDR3: CASSGIRTANTGELFF
DNA: TGTGCCAGCAGTGGTATACGGACAGCGAACACCGGGGAGCTGTTTTTT

size: .
V: TRBV9
D: TRBD2
J: TRBJ2-3
CDR3: CASSRDGGINGDTQYF
DNA: TGTGCCAGCAGCCGGGACGGGGGGATTAATGGAGATACGCAGTATTTT

size: .
V: TRBV7-6
D: .
J: TRBJ1-2
CDR3: CASSSNPRANYGYTF
DNA: TGTGCCAGCAGCTCGAACCCCAGGGCTAACTATGGCTACACCTTC

size: few
V: TRBV2
D: .
J: TRBJ1-5
CDR3: CASSEAAADLNQPQHF
DNA: TGTGCCAGCAGTGAAGCTGCGGCAGACCTTAATCAGCCCCAGCATTTT

size: once
V: TRBV18
D: .
J: TRBJ1-5
CDR3: CASSYGSNQPQHF
DNA: TGTGCCAGCTCATACGGTAGCAATCAGCCCCAGCATTTT

size: .
V: TRBV6-5
D: .
J: TRBJ1-1
CDR3: CASVEGLIKAFF
DNA: TGTGCCAGCGTTGAGGGGCTGATAAAAGCTTTCTTT

size: .
V: TRBV11-2
D: .
J: TRBJ1-3
CDR3: CASSPGDGRDTIYF
DNA: TGTGCCAGCAGCCCAGGGGATGGAAGGGACACCATATATTTT

size: .
V: TRBV28
D: TRBD1
J: TRBJ2-5
CDR3: CASTHAGDRALETQYF
DNA: TGTGCCAGCACACATGCAGGGGACAGGGCTCTTGAGACCCAGTACTTC

size: .
V: TRBV7-9
D: .
J: TRBJ1-6
CDR3: CASSVGDSPLHF
DNA: TGTGCCAGCAGCGTAGGGGATTCACCCCTCCACTTT

size: .
V: TRBV5-1
D: TRBD2
J: TRBJ2-7
CDR3: CASSLRAGGNYEQYF
DNA: TGCGCCAGCAGCTTGCGAGCGGGAGGGAATTACGAGCAGTACTTC

size: .
V: TRBV7-3
D: TRBD2
J: TRBJ2-3
CDR3: CASSFGGASGLTDTQYF
DNA: TGTGCCAGCAGCTTCGGGGGAGCTAGCGGACTTACGGATACGCAGTATTTT

size: .
V: TRBV6-1
D: .
J: TRBJ1-4
CDR3: CASSGGDRPFEKLFF
DNA: TGTGCCAGCAGTGGCGGCGACAGGCCGTTCGAAAAACTGTTTTTT

size: .
V: TRBV2
D: .
J: TRBJ2-7
CDR3: CASSVPLESYEQYF
DNA: TGTGCCAGCAGTGTTCCCCTGGAGTCCTACGAGCAGTACTTC

size: .
V: TRBV6-1
D: .
J: TRBJ2-1
CDR3: CASRGDLGDREQFF
DNA: TGTGCCAGCAGGGGGGACCTGGGGGATCGCGAGCAGTTCTTC

size: .
V: TRBV10-3
D: .
J: TRBJ1-2
CDR3: CAISETGRANYGYTF
DNA: TGTGCCATCAGTGAGACGGGCCGGGCTAACTATGGCTACACCTTC

size: .
V: TRBV30
D: .
J: TRBJ2-3
CDR3: CAWISSANTDTQYF
DNA: TGTGCCTGGATATCTAGCGCAAACACAGATACGCAGTATTTT

size: .
V: TRBV2
D: .
J: TRBJ1-5
CDR3: CASSRSGFSNQPQHF
DNA: TGTGCCAGCAGCCGAAGTGGTTTTAGCAATCAGCCCCAGCATTTT

size: .
V: TRBV29-1
D: TRBD2
J: TRBJ2-7
CDR3: CSVTGTSGRTYEQYF
DNA: TGCAGCGTTACTGGGACTAGCGGGAGGACCTACGAGCAGTACTTC

size: few
V: TRBV6-5
D: TRBD2
J: TRBJ2-7
CDR3: CASRFGGGSEQYF
DNA: TGTGCCAGCAGGTTCGGGGGAGGGAGCGAGCAGTACTTC

size: .
V: TRBV28
D: .
J: TRBJ1-1
CDR3: CASSFSGAQGPNTEAFF
DNA: TGTGCCAGCAGTTTTTCAGGGGCGCAGGGCCCGAACACTGAAGCTTTCTTT

size: .
V: TRBV2
D: .
J: TRBJ1-2
CDR3: CASGLANYGYTF
DNA: TGTGCCAGCGGGTTGGCTAACTATGGCTACACCTTC

size: .
V: TRBV5-1
D: .
J: TRBJ2-1
CDR3: CASSVTGEGNYNEQFF
DNA: TGCGCCAGCAGTGTGACGGGAGAGGGAAACTACAATGAGCAGTTCTTC

size: .
V: TRBV5-6
D: .
J: TRBJ2-1
CDR3: CASSLRGGSRNEQFF
DNA: TGTGCCAGCAGCTTAAGGGGGGGTAGTCGGAATGAGCAGTTCTTC

size: .
V: TRBV29-1
D: .
J: TRBJ1-3
CDR3: CSVEPQYEQTIYF
DNA: TGCAGCGTTGAACCCCAATATGAGCAAACCATATATTTT

size: .
V: TRBV7-9
D: .
J: TRBJ2-2
CDR3: CASGRMNTGELFF
DNA: TGTGCCAGCGGGAGGATGAACACCGGGGAGCTGTTTTTT

size: .
V: TRBV5-4
D: .
J: TRBJ2-3
CDR3: CASSLGRSLGFADTQYF
DNA: TGTGCCAGCAGCTTGGGCAGGTCACTGGGGTTCGCAGATACGCAGTATTTT

size: .
V: TRBV28
D: .
J: TRBJ1-5
CDR3: CASSRREFNQPQHF
DNA: TGTGCCAGCAGTCGGCGGGAGTTCAATCAGCCCCAGCATTTT

size: .
V: TRBV6-1
D: .
J: TRBJ1-5
CDR3: CASSAQGGSNQPQHF
DNA: TGTGCCAGCAGTGCACAGGGAGGTAGCAATCAGCCCCAGCATTTT

size: .
V: TRBV10-3
D: .
J: TRBJ2-7
CDR3: CAISGGTFSTYEQYF
DNA: TGTGCCATCAGCGGAGGGACGTTTTCGACCTACGAGCAGTACTTC

size: .
V: TRBV7-2
D: .
J: TRBJ2-7
CDR3: CASSGLGASYEQYF
DNA: TGTGCCAGCAGTGGTCTCGGGGCCTCCTACGAGCAGTACTTC

size: .
V: TRBV28
D: .
J: TRBJ2-7
CDR3: CASSGATWWDYEQYF
DNA: TGTGCCAGCAGCGGCGCGACGTGGTGGGACTACGAGCAGTACTTC

size: .
V: TRBV27
D: .
J: TRBJ2-3
CDR3: CASSLLSRPQDTQYF
DNA: TGTGCCAGCAGTTTATTGAGTAGGCCCCAAGATACGCAGTATTTT

size: .
V: TRBV28
D: .
J: TRBJ2-1
CDR3: CASSYGAGLGYNEQFF
DNA: TGTGCCAGCAGTTATGGGGCGGGCTTAGGCTACAATGAGCAGTTCTTC

size: few
V: TRBV6-5
D: TRBD1
J: TRBJ1-2
CDR3: CASSPREGARIGYTF
DNA: TGTGCCAGCAGTCCGAGGGAGGGGGCGCGGATTGGCTACACCTTC

size: .
V: TRBV25-1
D: .
J: TRBJ2-7
CDR3: CASSESWAYYEQYF
DNA: TGTGCCAGCAGTGAATCGTGGGCATACTACGAGCAGTACTTC

size: .
V: TRBV28
D: TRBD2
J: TRBJ2-2
CDR3: CASSLRGTGELFF
DNA: TGTGCCAGCAGTTTGCGGGGGACCGGGGAGCTGTTTTTT

size: .
V: TRBV6-1
D: TRBD1
J: TRBJ1-2
CDR3: CASSEWGQRAYGYTF
DNA: TGTGCCAGCAGTGAATGGGGACAGAGAGCCTATGGCTACACCTTC

size: .
V: TRBV5-1
D: .
J: TRBJ2-3
CDR3: CASSSGSDTQYF
DNA: TGCGCCAGCAGCTCGGGCTCTGATACGCAGTATTTT

size: .
V: TRBV28
D: .
J: TRBJ2-3
CDR3: CASSGYYPDTQYF
DNA: TGTGCCAGCAGTGGGTATTATCCAGATACGCAGTATTTT